This entry lists 18 T cell receptor beta chains sequenced from one sample in a study of blood T cell repertoires in COVID-19. TCRdb keeps only in-frame clones here, not all; method: immunoSEQ multiplex PCR. Of over 85,000 clones detected, more than 75% appear once; the ten largest clones hold approximately 8%. Sequencing was performed on peripheral blood. The receptors shown here come from a human donor with acute or convalescent COVID-19. The donor label of this sample is uncertain.

This rearrangement joins TRBV6-2 or TRBV6-3 to TRBJ1-5; D not resolved. The CDR3 covers 13 residues. The V gene's germline CDR1 is MNHEY and CDR2 SVGEGT. Trimming took 0 bases from V and 5 from J, leaving 5 bases between them. CDR3 coding DNA: TGTGCCAGCAGTTACTCGTCCGATCAGCCCCAGCATTTT. Translating it yields CASSYSSDQPQHF.

The gene calls are TRBV4-2 and TRBJ1-2; D is ambiguous. Germline-derived CDR1 and CDR2 are LGHNA and YNFKEQ. The CDR3 has 13 amino acids. Between the trimmed V and J ends, which lost 0 bases and 2 bases, there was a span of 4 bases. CDR3 DNA: TGTGCCAGCAGCCAAGACAGGAACTATGGCTACACCTTC. This translates into CASSQDRNYGYTF.

This chain connects TRBV12-3 or TRBV12-4 to TRBJ2-1; D is possibly TRBD2 (6 bases). This CDR3 comprises 13 residues. Trimming shortened V by 6 bases and J by 3 bases, and 9 bases separated the two germline ends. The CDR3 sequence: CASSRTNYNEQFF. Written as DNA, the CDR3 is TGTGCCAGCAGCAGGACTAACTACAATGAGCAGTTCTTC.

The V gene is TRBV5-5, the J gene TRBJ1-6; TRBD1 is a possible D gene (5 bases). The CDR3 spans 16 residues. V dropped 2 bases and J dropped 9 bases, with 18 bases sitting between them. Per the germline V gene, CDR1 is SGHKS and CDR2 is YYEKEE (reference sequence). The CDR3 sequence: CASSFGDSRVGSPLHF. As DNA, the CDR3 is TGTGCCAGCAGCTTTGGGGACTCCAGAGTTGGTTCACCCCTCCACTTT.

The J gene is TRBJ2-2, the V gene TRBV3-1 (or the pseudogene TRBV3-2), with D possibly TRBD1 on 5 matching bases. Germline CDR1 is LGHDT and CDR2 is YNNKEL (reference sequence). The V and J ends lost 3 bases and 7 bases respectively, with 12 bases between them. The CDR3 runs 14 residues. CDR3 amino acids: CASSQPDRGGELFF. The CDR3 coding sequence is TGTGCCAGCAGCCAGCCGGATAGGGGCGGGGAGCTGTTTTTT.

This sequence joins TRBV6-5 and TRBJ2-2; D gene unclear. The CDR3 extends over 16 amino acids. V shed 3 bases and J shed 4 bases, with 15 bases lying between them. Germline CDR1 reads MNHEY; CDR2 reads SVGAGI. The CDR3 spells CASSYSQVTATGELFF. The CDR3 nucleotides are TGTGCCAGCAGTTATTCTCAGGTTACAGCCACCGGGGAGCTGTTTTTT.

The chain joins TRBV4-2 to TRBJ2-2, with D maybe TRBD1 (5 bases). The CDR3 is made up of 15 amino acids. The germline V and J ends were trimmed by 0 bases and 3 bases, with 8 bases remaining between them. Germline V gene sequence: CDR1 LGHNA, CDR2 YNFKEQ. The CDR3 bases are TGTGCCAGCAGCCAAGATGACAGAGACACCGGGGAGCTGTTTTTT. Translating it yields CASSQDDRDTGELFF.

V and J are TRBV6-5 and TRBJ2-5, with no clear D. The V end lost 2 bases, the J end lost 3 bases, and 7 bases lay between the germline ends. CDR1 and CDR2 (germline): MNHEY, SVGAGI. This CDR3 has 13 amino acids. CDR3 DNA: TGTGCCAGCAGTTACCCAACGGAAGAGACCCAGTACTTC. Encoded protein: CASSYPTEETQYF.

This chain links TRBV7-2 with TRBJ1-6, with 8 bases lining up with TRBD1. From germline, CDR1 is SGHTA and CDR2 FQGNSA. V dropped 3 bases and J dropped 7; count of bases not matched to a gene: 8. The CDR3 is 16 amino acids. The CDR3 reads CASSFLIQGGNSPLHF. The CDR3 coding sequence is TGTGCCAGCAGCTTTCTGATACAGGGGGGCAATTCACCCCTCCACTTT.

The rearrangement links TRBV29-1 to TRBJ1-2; a weak D match, TRBD1 (6 bases). Germline CDR1 reads SQVTM; CDR2 reads ANQGSEA. The CDR3 contains 14 residues. V was trimmed by 6 bases and J by 8 bases, leaving 22 bases between them. CDR3 amino acids: CSVLRGHSGEGYTF. DNA for the CDR3: TGCAGCGTGCTCAGGGGACACTCCGGAGAAGGCTACACCTTC.

This chain joins TRBV7-3 and TRBJ2-5, with D hard to call. Trimming removed 0 bases from V and 2 bases from J, with 4 bases in between. The CDR3 totals 13 residues. The germline V gene encodes CDR1 SGHTA and CDR2 FQGTGA. CDR3 residues: CASSLTHQETQYF. CDR3 sequence (DNA): TGTGCCAGCAGCTTAACCCATCAAGAGACCCAGTACTTC.

The chain joins TRBV5-6 to TRBJ1-1; the D gene is possibly TRBD1 (6 bases). Germline values: CDR1 SGHDT, CDR2 YYEEEE. With 4 bases removed from V and 11 bases from J, the gap between germline ends came to 12 bases. This CDR3 contains 11 residues. Here the CDR3 DNA reads TGTGCCAGCAGCCGAGACAGGACCGCTTTCTTT. Translated, it gives CASSRDRTAFF.

The rearrangement joins TRBV7-7 to TRBJ2-2; TRBD2 is a possible D gene (6 bases). CDR3 size: 16 residues. Per germline, CDR1 SSHAT and CDR2 FNYEAQ (reference sequence). V dropped 5 bases and J dropped 2 bases, with 15 bases sitting between them. This CDR3 reads CASSPLRGINTGELFF. The CDR3 coding sequence is TGTGCCAGCAGCCCTCTGCGGGGAATTAACACCGGGGAGCTGTTTTTT. Together with reference TRBV7-7 and TRBJ2-2, the CDR3 gives the full variable domain: GAGVSQSPRYKVTKRGQDVTLRCDPISSHATLYWYQQALGQGPEFLTYFNYEAQPDKSGLPSDRFSAERPEGSISTLTIQRTEQRDSAMYRCASSPLRGINTGELFFGEGSRLTVL.

The chain employs TRBV15 and TRBJ1-4; 9 nucleotides agree with TRBD1. The V and J ends lost 1 base and 7 bases, in that order; junction bases with no gene match: 4. The CDR3 is made up of 15 amino acids. CDR1 and CDR2 (germline): LNHNV, YYDKDF (reference sequence). This CDR3 reads CATSRAGTGSEKLFF. In DNA form, the CDR3 reads TGTGCCACCAGCAGAGCTGGGACAGGGAGTGAAAAACTGTTTTTT.

V gene TRBV7-2 combines with J gene TRBJ1-3; 8 bases fit TRBD1. This CDR3 has 14 residues. V was pared by 4 bases and J by 5 bases, with 4 bases of the junction left unmatched. The germline CDR1 and CDR2 sequences are SGHTA and FQGNSA. The CDR3 DNA reads TGTGCCAGCAGCTACGGACAGGGAAGAAACACCATATATTTT. This translates into CASSYGQGRNTIYF.

The gene calls are TRBV7-2 and TRBJ1-1; D possibly corresponds to TRBD1 (5 bases). V lost 3 bases, J lost 4 bases, and 15 bases lay in between. The CDR3 is 15 amino acids. Germline loops: CDR1 SGHTA, CDR2 FQGNSA. The CDR3 DNA reads TGTGCCAGCAGCTTTCTCAGGGCAACCGGCACTGAAGCTTTCTTT. It codes for CASSFLRATGTEAFF.

This chain joins TRBV19 and TRBJ1-2; the D gene is possibly TRBD1 (6 bases). The V and J ends lost 4 bases and 8 bases respectively, with 14 bases between them. Germline CDR1 LNHDA, CDR2 SQIVND (reference sequence). There are 13 residues in the CDR3. In DNA form, the CDR3 reads TGTGCCAGTAGTACAACAGGGAAGCGGGGCTACACCTTC. This sequence encodes CASSTTGKRGYTF. Full variable domain (missing parts from reference TRBV19 and TRBJ1-2): DGGITQSPKYLFRKEGQNVTLSCEQNLNHDAMYWYRQDPGQGLRLIYYSQIVNDFQKGDIAEGYSVSREKKESFPLTVTSAQKNPTAFYLCASSTTGKRGYTFGSGTRLTVV.

This rearrangement joins TRBV5-1 to TRBJ2-1; possibly TRBD2 for D (7 bases). Per germline, CDR1 SGHRS and CDR2 YFSETQ. Trimming removed 4 bases at V and 4 bases at J, with 15 bases between. The CDR3 runs 15 residues. The CDR3 DNA is TGCGCCAGCAGCCTACAGGGCGGGGGTTACAATGAGCAGTTCTTC. It specifies CASSLQGGGYNEQFF.